This paragraph reports one T cell receptor beta chain. The data derive from a study of blood T cell repertoires in COVID-19. Original processing notes: How many nucleated cells were present was estimated from reference gene primer amplification. TCRdb keeps only in-frame clones here, not all; method: immunoSEQ multiplex PCR. V, J and clone size are taken as reported in that table, and D and trimming were inferred from the DNA itself. The sample has roughly 250,000 clones, about 90% seen once. The sample consisted of peripheral blood. This TCR came from a woman in her forties with acute or convalescent COVID-19.

The CDR3 sequence is CASSIVTRGVYSGEAFF. DNA for the CDR3: TGTGCCAGTAGTATAGTCACCCGCGGGGTCTATTCCGGGGAAGCTTTCTTT. V and J are TRBV19 and TRBJ1-1; D remains unclear. The CDR3 is 17 amino acids. Per germline, CDR1 LNHDA and CDR2 SQIVND (reference sequence). Trimming took 1 base from V and 8 from J, leaving 23 bases between them.